This TCR beta chain was obtained from a study of identical twins' blood T cells. All three twin pairs grew up together with likely shared infections and vaccines. TCRdb used MiXCR to reprocess the 5' RACE reads, holding one entry per CDR3 protein. The profile covers about 370,000 distinct CDR3 sequences, with approximately 30% appearing a single time and about 6% taken by the ten largest. The study's findings and limits: Abundant TCRbeta CDR3s overlapped more between twins than with unrelated donors. Twin similarity might stem from environmental factors, not only genetics. V gene usage reportedly matched far better within twin pairs than unrelated donors.

As to this clonotype: Antigen unknown.

This CDR3 spans 13 amino acids. CDR1 LGHDT and CDR2 YNNKEL come from the germline V gene (reference sequence). Trimming left V 1 base short and J 5 bases short, with 8 bases between. The rearrangement joins TRBV3-1 to TRBJ1-1; D ambiguous. Sequencing was done on a sample of PBMCs. This sequence originates from a woman aged 18-55 years in good health. Here the CDR3 reads CASSQVGVTEAFF. The CDR3 coding sequence is TGTGCCAGCAGCCAAGTTGGGGTGACTGAAGCTTTCTTT.